This TCR beta chain was recovered during a study of blood T cell repertoires in COVID-19. Study overall: Donors in the United States, Italy and Spain gave samples during acute or convalescent COVID-19. Sample material is recorded as cDNA or gDNA derived from T cells, B-cell-depleted T cells, or PBMCs.

The authors' processing: Estimation of nucleated cell counts was performed using reference gene primer amplification. This table comes from immunoSEQ multiplex PCR, and its TCRdb copy is limited to in-frame clones, with some not included. For V, J and clone size, that table is used; D and trimming come from the DNA. The sample includes roughly 41,000 clones, 87% of them seen just once. This clone appeared once. With 2 bases clipped from V and 4 bases from J, the junction kept 7 bases outside the gene matches. The V gene's germline CDR1 is PRHDT and CDR2 FYEKMQ (reference sequence). The CDR3 has 16 amino acids.

Sequences were obtained from peripheral blood. The source is a human donor in a cohort sampled during active COVID-19. The chain is built from TRBV13 and TRBJ2-3; 9 bases align to TRBD2. The CDR3: CASSLTSGWAADTQYF. The CDR3, as DNA: TGTGCCAGCAGCTTAACTAGCGGGTGGGCGGCAGATACGCAGTATTTT.